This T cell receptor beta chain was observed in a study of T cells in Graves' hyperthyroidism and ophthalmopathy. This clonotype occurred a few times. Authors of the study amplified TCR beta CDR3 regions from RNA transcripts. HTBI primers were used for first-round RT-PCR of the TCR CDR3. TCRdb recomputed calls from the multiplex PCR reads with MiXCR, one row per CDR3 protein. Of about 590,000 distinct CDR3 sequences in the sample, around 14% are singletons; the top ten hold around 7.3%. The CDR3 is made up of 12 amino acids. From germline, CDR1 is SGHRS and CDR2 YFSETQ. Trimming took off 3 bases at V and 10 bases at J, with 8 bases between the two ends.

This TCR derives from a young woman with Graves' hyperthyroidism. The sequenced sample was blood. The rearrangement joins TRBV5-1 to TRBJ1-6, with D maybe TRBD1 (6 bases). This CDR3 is CASSWGGSPLHF. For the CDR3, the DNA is TGCGCCAGCAGCTGGGGGGGCTCACCCCTCCACTTT.